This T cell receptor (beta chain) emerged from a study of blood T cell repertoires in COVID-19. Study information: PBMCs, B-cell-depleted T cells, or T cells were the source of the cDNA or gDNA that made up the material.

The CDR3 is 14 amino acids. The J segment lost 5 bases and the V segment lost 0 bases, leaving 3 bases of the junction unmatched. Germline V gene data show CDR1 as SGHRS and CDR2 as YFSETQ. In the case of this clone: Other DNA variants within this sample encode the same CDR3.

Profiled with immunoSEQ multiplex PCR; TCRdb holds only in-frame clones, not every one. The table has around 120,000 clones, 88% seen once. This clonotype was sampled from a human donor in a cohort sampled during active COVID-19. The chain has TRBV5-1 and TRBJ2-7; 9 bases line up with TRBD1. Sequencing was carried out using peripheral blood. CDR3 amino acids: CASSLGQGVHEQYF. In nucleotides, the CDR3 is TGCGCCAGCAGCTTGGGACAGGGGGTCCACGAGCAGTACTTC.